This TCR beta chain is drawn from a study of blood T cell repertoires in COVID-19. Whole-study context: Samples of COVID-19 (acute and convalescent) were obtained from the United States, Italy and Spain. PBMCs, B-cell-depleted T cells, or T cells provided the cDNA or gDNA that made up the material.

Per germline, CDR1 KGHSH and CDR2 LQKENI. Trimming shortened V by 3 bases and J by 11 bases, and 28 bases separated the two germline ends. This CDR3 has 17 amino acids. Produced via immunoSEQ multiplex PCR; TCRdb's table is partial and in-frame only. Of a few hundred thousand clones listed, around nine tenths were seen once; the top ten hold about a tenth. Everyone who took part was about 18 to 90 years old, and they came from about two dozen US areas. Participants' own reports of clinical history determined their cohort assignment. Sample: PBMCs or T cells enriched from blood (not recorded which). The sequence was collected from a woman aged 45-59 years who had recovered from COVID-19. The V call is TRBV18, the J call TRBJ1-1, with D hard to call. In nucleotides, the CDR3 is TGTGCCAGCTCACCCGCAGATTTTCCAGGCCGCTTGAGTCGGGCTTTCTTT. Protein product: CASSPADFPGRLSRAFF.